This passage covers 10 T cell receptor beta chains from one sample sequenced in a study of shared clonotypes between healthy human individuals. Only in-frame clones appear in the TCRdb table, and some are missing; sequencing was by immunoSEQ multiplex PCR. The repertoire consists of fewer than 600,000 clones, with 79% occurring once and the leading ten covering over 10%. What was sequenced was PBMCs. Every receptor here comes from a woman aged 35 to 49 in good health. Some clones in this sample may be carry-over from other donors' samples.

The V and J genes are TRBV4-3 and TRBJ2-5; TRBD1 matches 10 bases. This CDR3 comprises 15 residues. The ends lost 0 bases at V and 5 bases at J; junction bases unmatched: 3. The germline CDR1 and CDR2 sequences are LGHNA and YSLEER. This CDR3 reads CASSQERQGAETQYF. The CDR3 DNA is TGCGCCAGCAGCCAAGAGCGACAGGGGGCCGAGACCCAGTACTTC.

The rearrangement links TRBV28 to TRBJ2-7; 12 bases fit TRBD2. This CDR3 comprises 13 residues. Losses at the gene ends were 10 bases for V and 6 bases for J; bases not matched to a gene: 7. Germline assignment: CDR1 MDHEN and CDR2 SYDVKM. CDR3 amino acids: CATRTSGIIEQYF. CDR3 in DNA: TGTGCCACCAGGACTAGCGGGATTATCGAGCAGTACTTC.

The V and J genes are TRBV11-3 and TRBJ2-3, with TRBD2 as a possible D gene (5 bases). There are 14 residues in the CDR3. The germline gives CDR1 SGHNT, CDR2 YENEEA. The V gene lost 5 bases and the J gene lost 0 bases, with 9 bases spanning the gap. The CDR3 here is CASSSLASTDTQYF. The CDR3 bases are TGTGCCAGCAGCAGTCTAGCTAGCACAGATACGCAGTATTTT.

This clone was seen a handful of times. The chain employs TRBV4-3 and TRBJ2-2, with 8 bases matching TRBD2. Trimming took 4 bases from V and 2 from J; bases not matched to a gene: 6. CDR1 is LGHNA and CDR2 is YSLEER in the germline V gene. This CDR3 is built from 16 residues. Written as DNA, the CDR3 is TGCGCCAGCAGCCCGGGGGGGACGGTAAACACCGGGGAGCTGTTTTTT. Translation: CASSPGGTVNTGELFF.

The V gene is TRBV27, the J gene TRBJ1-2; D remains unclear. CDR3 length: 12 residues. Germline CDR1 and CDR2: MNHEY and SMNVEV (reference sequence). The V gene lost 4 bases and the J gene lost 4 bases, with 7 bases spanning the gap. CDR3 loop: CASSSHPYGYTF. For the CDR3, the DNA is TGTGCCAGCAGTTCTCATCCCTATGGCTACACCTTC.

This chain joins TRBV27 and TRBJ2-2; TRBD1 agrees at 7 bases. Germline V gives CDR1 MNHEY, CDR2 SMNVEV (reference sequence). The CDR3 is made up of 16 amino acids. Unmatched junction bases numbered 10, after V lost 5 bases and J lost 4 bases. The DNA of the CDR3 is TGTGCCAGCAGTGACTACGGGACAGTTGCCACCGGGGAGCTGTTTTTT. Translation gives CASSDYGTVATGELFF.

V and J are TRBV5-1 and TRBJ2-7; possible D gene TRBD1, 6 bases. The V gene lost 4 bases and the J gene lost 7 bases, with 18 bases spanning the gap. CDR1 SGHRS and CDR2 YFSETQ come from the germline V gene. The CDR3 consists of 14 residues. The DNA of the CDR3 is TGCGCCAGCAGCCCGACAGGCCGTCGGAGGGAGCAGTACTTC. This gives the protein CASSPTGRRREQYF. Full variable domain (outside the CDR3, taken from reference TRBV5-1 and TRBJ2-7): KAGVTQTPRYLIKTRGQQVTLSCSPISGHRSVSWYQQTPGQGLQFLFEYFSETQRNKGNFPGRFSGRQFSNSRSEMNVSTLELGDSALYLCASSPTGRRREQYFGPGTRLTVT.

The chain employs TRBV4-2 and TRBJ2-3, with 7 bases lining up with TRBD2. Germline CDR1 reads LGHNA; CDR2 reads YNFKEQ. After removal of 2 bases from V and 0 bases from J, the junction contained 8 bases not matched to a gene. The CDR3 loop spans 17 amino acids. DNA of the CDR3: TGTGCCAGCAGCCAACAGTCTAGCGGTCATAGCACAGATACGCAGTATTTT. Translating gives CASSQQSSGHSTDTQYF.

This clone was seen repeatedly, ten times or more. This chain connects TRBV11-2 to TRBJ2-1; TRBD2 aligns across 12 bases. The germline V gene has CDR1 SGHAT and CDR2 FQNNGV. The V segment lost 5 bases and the J segment 3 bases; nucleotides outside the gene matches: 5. This CDR3 spans 16 amino acids. The CDR3 nucleotides are TGTGCCAGCAGCCTCTCGACTAGCGGGAGCTACAATGAGCAGTTCTTC. This translates into CASSLSTSGSYNEQFF.

The chain recombines TRBV7-7 with TRBJ1-1, with 10 bases fitting TRBD1. The CDR3 is 14 amino acids. The J segment lost 8 bases and the V segment lost 5 bases, leaving 8 bases of the junction unmatched. Looked up from germline, CDR1 is SSHAT and CDR2 is FNYEAQ (reference sequence). The CDR3 loop reads CASSPDRGSAEAFF. The CDR3 DNA reads TGTGCCAGCAGCCCGGACAGGGGGTCGGCGGAAGCTTTCTTT. Full variable domain (remainder filled in from reference TRBV7-7 and TRBJ1-1): GAGVSQSPRYKVTKRGQDVTLRCDPISSHATLYWYQQALGQGPEFLTYFNYEAQPDKSGLPSDRFSAERPEGSISTLTIQRTEQRDSAMYRCASSPDRGSAEAFFGQGTRLTVV.